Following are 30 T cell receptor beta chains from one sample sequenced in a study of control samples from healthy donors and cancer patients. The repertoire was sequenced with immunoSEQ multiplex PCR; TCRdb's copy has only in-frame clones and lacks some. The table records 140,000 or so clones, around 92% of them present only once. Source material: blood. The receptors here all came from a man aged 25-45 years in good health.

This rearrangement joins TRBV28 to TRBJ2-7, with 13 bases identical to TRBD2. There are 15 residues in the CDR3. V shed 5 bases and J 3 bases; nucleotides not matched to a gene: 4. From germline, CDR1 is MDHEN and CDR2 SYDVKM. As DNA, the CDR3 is TGTGCCAGCAGTCCCCGGACTAGCGGGGGCTACGAGCAGTACTTC. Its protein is CASSPRTSGGYEQYF.

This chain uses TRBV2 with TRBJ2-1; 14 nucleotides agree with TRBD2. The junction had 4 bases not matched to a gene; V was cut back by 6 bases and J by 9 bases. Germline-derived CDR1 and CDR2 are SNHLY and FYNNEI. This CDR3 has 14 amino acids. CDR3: CASRGGLAGGEQFF. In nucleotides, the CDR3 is TGTGCCAGCAGGGGAGGACTAGCGGGGGGTGAGCAGTTCTTC. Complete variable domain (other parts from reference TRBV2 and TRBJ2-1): EPEVTQTPSHQVTQMGQEVILRCVPISNHLYFYWYRQILGQKVEFLVSFYNNEISEKSEIFDDQFSVERPDGSNFTLKIRSTKLEDSAMYFCASRGGLAGGEQFFGPGTRLTVL.

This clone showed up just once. The CDR3 bases are TGTGCCAGCAGTGAAAACCAGGGGGCGGCCAAAAACATTCAGTACTTC. It yields the protein CASSENQGAAKNIQYF. The chain has TRBV2 and TRBJ2-4; 8 bases are shared with TRBD1. The CDR3 contains 16 residues. CDR1 and CDR2 (germline): SNHLY, FYNNEI. The trim removed 2 bases at V and 1 base at J, leaving 4 bases unmatched.

The CDR3 nucleotides read TGTGCCAGCAGTCCTTCGACAGAAAACCGAAAAAACATTCAGTACTTC. Its protein is CASSPSTENRKNIQYF. The chain has TRBV27 and TRBJ2-4; maybe TRBD1 (5 bases). The CDR3 length is 16 residues. V lost 5 bases and J 4 bases, leaving 18 bases between the germline ends. The germline gives CDR1 MNHEY, CDR2 SMNVEV (reference sequence).

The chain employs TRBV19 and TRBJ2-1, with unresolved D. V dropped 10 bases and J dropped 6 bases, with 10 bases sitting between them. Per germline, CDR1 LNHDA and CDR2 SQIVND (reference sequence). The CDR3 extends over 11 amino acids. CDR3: CATAFGNEQFF. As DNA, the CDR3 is TGTGCCACTGCATTTGGCAATGAGCAGTTCTTC.

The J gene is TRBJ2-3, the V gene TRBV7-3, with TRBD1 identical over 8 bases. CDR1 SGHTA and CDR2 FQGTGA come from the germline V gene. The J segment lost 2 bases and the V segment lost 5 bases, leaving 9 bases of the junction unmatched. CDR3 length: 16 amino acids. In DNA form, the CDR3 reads TGTGCCAGCAGCATTAAAGGACAGGGTAACACAGATACGCAGTATTTT. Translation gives CASSIKGQGNTDTQYF. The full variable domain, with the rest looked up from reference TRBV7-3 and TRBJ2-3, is GAGVSQTPSNKVTEKGKYVELRCDPISGHTALYWYRQSLGQGPEFLIYFQGTGAADDSGLPNDRFFAVRPEGSVSTLKIQRTERGDSAVYLCASSIKGQGNTDTQYFGPGTRLTVL.

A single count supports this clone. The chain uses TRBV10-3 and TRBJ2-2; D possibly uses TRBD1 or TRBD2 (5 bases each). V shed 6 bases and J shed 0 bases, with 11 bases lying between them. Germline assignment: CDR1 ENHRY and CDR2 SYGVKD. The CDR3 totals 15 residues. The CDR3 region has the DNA TGTGCCATCAGCGGGACGGGCGCGAACACCGGGGAGCTGTTTTTT. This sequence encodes CAISGTGANTGELFF.

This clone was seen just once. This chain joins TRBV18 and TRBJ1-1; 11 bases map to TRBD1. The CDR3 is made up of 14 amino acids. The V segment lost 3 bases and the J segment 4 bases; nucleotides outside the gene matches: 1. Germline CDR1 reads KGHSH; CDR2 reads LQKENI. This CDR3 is CASSPGTGGTEAFF. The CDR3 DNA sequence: TGTGCCAGCTCACCGGGGACAGGGGGCACTGAAGCTTTCTTT.

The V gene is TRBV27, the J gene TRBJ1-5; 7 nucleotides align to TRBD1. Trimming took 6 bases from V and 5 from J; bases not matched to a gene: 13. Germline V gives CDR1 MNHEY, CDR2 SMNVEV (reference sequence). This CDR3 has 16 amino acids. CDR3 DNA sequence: TGTGCCAGCAGCCAACGTTTACAGGGGCGATATCAGCCCCAGCATTTT. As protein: CASSQRLQGRYQPQHF.

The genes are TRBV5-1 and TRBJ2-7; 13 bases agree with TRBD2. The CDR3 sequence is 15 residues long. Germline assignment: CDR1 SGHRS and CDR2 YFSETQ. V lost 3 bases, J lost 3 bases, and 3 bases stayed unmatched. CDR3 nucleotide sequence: TGCGCCAGCAGCTGGACTAGCGGGGGCCACTACGAGCAGTACTTC. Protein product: CASSWTSGGHYEQYF.

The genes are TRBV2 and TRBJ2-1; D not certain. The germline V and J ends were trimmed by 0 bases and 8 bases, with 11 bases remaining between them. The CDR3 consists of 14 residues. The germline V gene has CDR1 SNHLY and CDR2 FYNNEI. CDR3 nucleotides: TGTGCCAGCAGTGAAGCGCCGCCCTTGTATGAGCAGTTCTTC. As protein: CASSEAPPLYEQFF.

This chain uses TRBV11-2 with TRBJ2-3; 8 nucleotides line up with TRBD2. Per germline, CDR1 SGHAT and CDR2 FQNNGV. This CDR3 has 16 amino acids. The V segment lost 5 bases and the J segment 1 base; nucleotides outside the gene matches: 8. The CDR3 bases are TGTGCCAGCAGCCCTGTTAGCGGGGCGGGCACAGATACGCAGTATTTT. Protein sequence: CASSPVSGAGTDTQYF.

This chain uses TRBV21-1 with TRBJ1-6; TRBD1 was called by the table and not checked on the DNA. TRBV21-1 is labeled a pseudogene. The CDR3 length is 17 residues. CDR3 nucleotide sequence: TGTGCCAGCAGCGAAAGTTCCCAAGACAGGTCCAATTCACCCCTCCACTTT. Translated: CASSESSQDRSNSPLHF.

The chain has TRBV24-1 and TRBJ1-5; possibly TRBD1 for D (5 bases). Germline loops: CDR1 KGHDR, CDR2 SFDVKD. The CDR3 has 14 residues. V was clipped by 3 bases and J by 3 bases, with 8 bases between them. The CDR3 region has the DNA TGTGCCACCAGTGATATCGGGGCCAATCAGCCCCAGCATTTT. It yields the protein CATSDIGANQPQHF.

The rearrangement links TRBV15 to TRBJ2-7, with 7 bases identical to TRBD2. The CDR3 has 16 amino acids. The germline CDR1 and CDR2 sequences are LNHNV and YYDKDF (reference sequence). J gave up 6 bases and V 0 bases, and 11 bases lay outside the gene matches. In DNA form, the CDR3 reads TGTGCCACCAGCAGAGATCAGAGGCGGGGGTTTCCCGAGCAGTACTTC. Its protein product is CATSRDQRRGFPEQYF.

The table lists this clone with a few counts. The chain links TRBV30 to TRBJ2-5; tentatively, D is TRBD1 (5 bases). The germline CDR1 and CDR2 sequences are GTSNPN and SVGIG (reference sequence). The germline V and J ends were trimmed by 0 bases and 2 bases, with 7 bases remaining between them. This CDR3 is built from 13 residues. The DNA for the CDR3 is TGTGCCTGGAGTGTACGGACACAAGAGACCCAGTACTTC. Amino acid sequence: CAWSVRTQETQYF.

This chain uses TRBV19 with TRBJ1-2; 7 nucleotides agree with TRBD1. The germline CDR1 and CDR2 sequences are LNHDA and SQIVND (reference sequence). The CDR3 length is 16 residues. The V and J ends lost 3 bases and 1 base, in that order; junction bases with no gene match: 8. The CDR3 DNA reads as TGTGCCAGTAGTATGACCTCAGGGGGAGGTAACTATGGCTACACCTTC. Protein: CASSMTSGGGNYGYTF.

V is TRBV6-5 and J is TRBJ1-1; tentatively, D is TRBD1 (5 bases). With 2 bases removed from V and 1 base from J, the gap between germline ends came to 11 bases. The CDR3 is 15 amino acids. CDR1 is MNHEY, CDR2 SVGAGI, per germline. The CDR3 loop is CASSYTPGTNTEAFF. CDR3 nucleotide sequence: TGTGCCAGCAGTTACACCCCAGGGACGAACACTGAAGCTTTCTTT.

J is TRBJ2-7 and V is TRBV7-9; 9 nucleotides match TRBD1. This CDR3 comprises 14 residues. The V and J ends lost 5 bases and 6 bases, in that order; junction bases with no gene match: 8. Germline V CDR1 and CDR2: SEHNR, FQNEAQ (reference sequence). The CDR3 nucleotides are TGTGCCAGCAGCCGTGGACAGGGGCTAAGCGAGCAGTACTTC. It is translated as CASSRGQGLSEQYF.

CDR3 sequence reads: CASSLAGSNEAFF. The CDR3 DNA reads TGTGCCAGCAGCTTAGCAGGGTCCAATGAAGCTTTCTTT. The chain joins TRBV7-2 to TRBJ1-1; D gene ambiguous. CDR3 size: 13 residues. Trimming cost V 0 bases and J 7 bases, with 9 bases left between them. CDR1 SGHTA and CDR2 FQGNSA come from the germline V gene.

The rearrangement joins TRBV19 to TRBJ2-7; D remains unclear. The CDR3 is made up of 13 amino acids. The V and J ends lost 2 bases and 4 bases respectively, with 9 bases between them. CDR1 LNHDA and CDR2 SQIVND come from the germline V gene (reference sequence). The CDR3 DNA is TGTGCCAGTAGTATAAGGCCTAAATACGAGCAGTACTTC. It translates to CASSIRPKYEQYF.

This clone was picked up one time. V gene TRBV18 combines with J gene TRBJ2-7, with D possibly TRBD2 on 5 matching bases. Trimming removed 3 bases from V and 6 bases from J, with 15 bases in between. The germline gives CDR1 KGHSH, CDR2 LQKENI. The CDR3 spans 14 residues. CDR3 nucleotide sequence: TGTGCCAGCTCACCCCAAGAGGGTTCGGGCGAGCAGTACTTC. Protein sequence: CASSPQEGSGEQYF.

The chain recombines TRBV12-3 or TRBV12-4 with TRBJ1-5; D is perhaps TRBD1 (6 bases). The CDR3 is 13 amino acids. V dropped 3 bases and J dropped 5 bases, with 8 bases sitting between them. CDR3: CASSLPGDQPQHF. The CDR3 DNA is TGTGCCAGCAGTTTGCCAGGGGATCAGCCCCAGCATTTT.

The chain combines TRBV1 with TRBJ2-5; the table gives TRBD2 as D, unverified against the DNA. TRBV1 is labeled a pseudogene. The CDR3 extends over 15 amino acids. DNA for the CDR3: TGCACCCCATCAGAGCGGGGGGCCATTCATGAGACCCAGTACTTC. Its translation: CTPSERGAIHETQYF.

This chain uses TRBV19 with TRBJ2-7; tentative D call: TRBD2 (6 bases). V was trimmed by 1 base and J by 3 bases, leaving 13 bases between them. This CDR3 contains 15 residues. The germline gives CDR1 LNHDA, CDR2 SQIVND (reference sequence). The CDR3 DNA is TGTGCCAGTAGTATAGTGGCGGGGCCGGGCTACGAGCAGTACTTC. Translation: CASSIVAGPGYEQYF.

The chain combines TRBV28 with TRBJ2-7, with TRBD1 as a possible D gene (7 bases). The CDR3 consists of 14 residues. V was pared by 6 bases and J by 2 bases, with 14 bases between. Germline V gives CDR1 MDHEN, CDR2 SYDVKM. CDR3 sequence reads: CASRTRDSTYEQYF. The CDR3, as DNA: TGTGCCAGCAGAACGCGGGACAGCACCTACGAGCAGTACTTC.

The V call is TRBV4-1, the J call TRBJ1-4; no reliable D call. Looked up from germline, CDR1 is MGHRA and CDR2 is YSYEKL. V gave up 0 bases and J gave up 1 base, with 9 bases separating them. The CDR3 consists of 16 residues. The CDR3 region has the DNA TGCGCCAGCAGCCAAGATTTTGCGATAACTAATGAAAAACTGTTTTTT. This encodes CASSQDFAITNEKLFF.

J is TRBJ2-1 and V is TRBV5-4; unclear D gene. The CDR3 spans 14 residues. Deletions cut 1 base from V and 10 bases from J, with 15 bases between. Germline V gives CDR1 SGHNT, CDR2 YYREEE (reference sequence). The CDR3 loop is CASSLSQVGSEQFF. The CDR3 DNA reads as TGTGCCAGCAGCTTGAGTCAGGTCGGAAGCGAGCAGTTCTTC.

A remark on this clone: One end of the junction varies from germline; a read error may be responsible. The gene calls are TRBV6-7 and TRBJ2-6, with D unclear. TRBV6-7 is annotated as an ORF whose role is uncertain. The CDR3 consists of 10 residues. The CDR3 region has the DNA TGTGCCAGCACCGCCAGCGTCCTGACTTTC. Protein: CASTASVLTF.

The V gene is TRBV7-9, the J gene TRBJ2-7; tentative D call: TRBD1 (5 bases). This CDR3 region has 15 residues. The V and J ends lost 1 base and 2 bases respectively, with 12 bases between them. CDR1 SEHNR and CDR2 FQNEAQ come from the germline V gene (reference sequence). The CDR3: CASSLVTDRTYEQYF. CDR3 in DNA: TGTGCCAGCAGCTTAGTTACCGACAGAACCTACGAGCAGTACTTC.